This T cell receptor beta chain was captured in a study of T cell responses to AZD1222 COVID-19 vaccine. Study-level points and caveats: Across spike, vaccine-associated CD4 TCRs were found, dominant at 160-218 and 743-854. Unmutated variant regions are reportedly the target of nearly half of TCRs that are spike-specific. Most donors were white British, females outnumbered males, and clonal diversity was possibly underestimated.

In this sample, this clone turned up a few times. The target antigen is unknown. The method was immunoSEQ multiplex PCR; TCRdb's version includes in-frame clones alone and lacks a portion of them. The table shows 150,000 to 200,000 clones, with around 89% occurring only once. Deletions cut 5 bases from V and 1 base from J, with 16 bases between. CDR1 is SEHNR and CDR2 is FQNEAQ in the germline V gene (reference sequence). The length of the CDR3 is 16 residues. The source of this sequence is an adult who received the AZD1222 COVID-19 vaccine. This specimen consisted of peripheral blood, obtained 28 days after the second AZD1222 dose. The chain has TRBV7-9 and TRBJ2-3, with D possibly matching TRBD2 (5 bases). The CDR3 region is CASSQGGGLGTDTQYF. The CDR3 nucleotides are TGTGCCAGCAGCCAAGGTGGCGGGTTGGGCACAGATACGCAGTATTTT.